The 12 T cell receptor beta chains in this list originate from one sample, sequenced in a study of T cells in localized non-small cell lung cancer. Libraries were prepared by immunoSEQ multiplex PCR; TCRdb keeps only in-frame clonotypes and omits some of them. The sample holds under 20,000 clones, 85% to 95% seen once. The sample in question was peripheral blood, obtained before any cancer treatment. The receptors derive from a male donor at least 60 years old with stage I squamous cell lung carcinoma.

The chain has TRBV28 and TRBJ2-1, with 7 bases aligning to TRBD2. This CDR3 is 12 amino acids long. J was trimmed by 9 bases and V by 8 bases; bases with no gene match: 7. Per the germline V gene, CDR1 is MDHEN and CDR2 is SYDVKM. In DNA form, the CDR3 reads TGTGCCAGCTCCCACACTAGCGCTGAGCAGTTCTTC. As protein: CASSHTSAEQFF. The entire variable domain, with the rest obtained from reference TRBV28 and TRBJ2-1, is as follows: DVKVTQSSRYLVKRTGEKVFLECVQDMDHENMFWYRQDPGLGLRLIYFSYDVKMKEKGDIPEGYSVSREKKERFSLILESASTNQTSMYLCASSHTSAEQFFGPGTRLTVL.

The J gene is TRBJ1-1, the V gene TRBV7-8, with D perhaps matching TRBD1 (6 bases). This CDR3 spans 18 amino acids. Trimming stripped 1 base from V and 4 bases from J, with 22 bases between. Germline V CDR1 and CDR2: SGHVS, FQNEAQ. Here the CDR3 DNA reads TGTGCCAGCAGCTTAGAGCGACAGGTCTCCCGCTGGGGCACTGAAGCTTTCTTT. It codes for CASSLERQVSRWGTEAFF.

J is TRBJ2-3 and V is TRBV27; possibly TRBD1 or TRBD2 for D (6 bases each). Looked up from germline, CDR1 is MNHEY and CDR2 is SMNVEV (reference sequence). The length of the CDR3 is 16 residues. Trimming cost V 1 base and J 5 bases, with 16 bases left between them. CDR3 protein: CASSLYPGALGDTQYF. CDR3 coding DNA: TGTGCCAGCAGTTTATACCCGGGGGCCCTGGGAGATACGCAGTATTTT.

J is TRBJ2-7 and V is TRBV28; TRBD2 might be the D (5 bases). The germline CDR1 and CDR2 sequences are MDHEN and SYDVKM. Trimming took off 6 bases at V and 3 bases at J, with 12 bases between the two ends. The CDR3 consists of 13 residues. The CDR3 nucleotides are TGTGCCAGCAGCCGGAGGTCCCTCTACGAGCAGTACTTC. Translating it yields CASSRRSLYEQYF. Filled out from reference TRBV28 and TRBJ2-7, the complete variable domain reads DVKVTQSSRYLVKRTGEKVFLECVQDMDHENMFWYRQDPGLGLRLIYFSYDVKMKEKGDIPEGYSVSREKKERFSLILESASTNQTSMYLCASSRRSLYEQYFGPGTRLTVT.

The chain joins TRBV21-1 to TRBJ2-6. TRBV21-1 is flagged as a pseudogene. The CDR3 has 14 amino acids. DNA of the CDR3: TGTGCCAGCAGCACAAGTCTGGGGGCCAACGTCCTGACTTTC. Translation: CASSTSLGANVLTF.

This clone has just a few counts. The chain employs TRBV7-8 and TRBJ2-1; 14 bases agree with TRBD2. The junction had 5 bases not matched to a gene; V was cut back by 2 bases and J by 8 bases. The CDR3 loop spans 16 amino acids. Germline-derived CDR1 and CDR2 are SGHVS and FQNEAQ. CDR3 sequence: CASSLMGLAGAYEQFF. The CDR3 DNA is TGTGCCAGCAGCTTAATGGGACTAGCGGGAGCATATGAGCAGTTCTTC.

This clone appeared once. The chain employs TRBV7-7 and TRBJ2-6, with D uncertain. Germline V gene lookup returns CDR1 SSHAT and CDR2 FNYEAQ (reference sequence). Trimming left V 5 bases short and J 5 bases short, with 19 bases between. This CDR3 comprises 17 residues. Here the CDR3 reads CASSNPGPQSRANVLTF. The DNA for the CDR3 is TGTGCCAGCAGCAATCCCGGGCCACAAAGTCGGGCCAACGTCCTGACTTTC.

The chain carries TRBV5-1 and TRBJ2-1; D unresolved. Between the trimmed V and J ends, which lost 2 bases and 10 bases, there was a span of 7 bases. Germline V lookup: CDR1 SGHRS, CDR2 YFSETQ. The CDR3 is 11 residues long. The CDR3 reads CASSFGAEQFF. CDR3 DNA: TGCGCCAGCAGCTTTGGAGCCGAGCAGTTCTTC.

The rearrangement joins TRBV4-1 to TRBJ1-5, with D uncertain. Between the trimmed V and J ends, which lost 4 bases and 5 bases, there was a span of 21 bases. The germline gives CDR1 MGHRA, CDR2 YSYEKL. The CDR3 runs to 17 residues. The CDR3 protein is CASSRPGEGTPYQPQHF. In DNA form, the CDR3 reads TGCGCCAGCAGCCGGCCTGGGGAAGGTACCCCGTATCAGCCCCAGCATTTT.

The chain uses TRBV28 and TRBJ2-1; TRBD2 matches at 8 bases. V lost 4 bases and J lost 4; bases outside the gene matches: 3. The CDR3 has 14 residues. CDR1 MDHEN and CDR2 SYDVKM come from the germline V gene. The CDR3 nucleotides are TGTGCCAGCAGTTCGGGGGGGTTTTACAATGAGCAGTTCTTC. Residues: CASSSGGFYNEQFF.

V is TRBV21-1 and J is TRBJ1-5. TRBV21-1 represents a pseudogene. CDR3 size: 16 residues. CDR3 coding DNA: TGTGCCAGCAGTTTTATGAGGGAAGAGCTGGGTCAGCCCCAGCATTTT. Its translation: CASSFMREELGQPQHF.

The V call is TRBV6-5, the J call TRBJ1-5; no clear D. V was trimmed by 4 bases and J by 9 bases, leaving 13 bases between them. Germline lookup yields CDR1 MNHEY and CDR2 SVGAGI. The CDR3 runs 13 residues. CDR3 DNA sequence: TGTGCCAGCAGTTCATCGATGGGTTGGCCCCAGCATTTT. Its protein product is CASSSSMGWPQHF.